This note documents a single TCR beta chain sequence. This sample is drawn from a study of cytomegalovirus exposure and HLA in healthy donors. Primers included in the PCR were 60 Vbeta and 13 Jbeta primers. The repertoire was sequenced with immunoSEQ multiplex PCR; TCRdb's copy has only in-frame clones and lacks some. The sample lists tens of thousands of clones; roughly 90% were seen once. CDR1 and CDR2 from the germline V gene are SGHAT and FQNNGV. V shed 1 base and J 6 bases; nucleotides not matched to a gene: 7. There are 15 residues in the CDR3. V gene TRBV11-2 combines with J gene TRBJ1-1; 8 nucleotides match TRBD1. The sequencing input was PBMCs. The origin of this receptor is a man aged 25 to 40 in good health and CMV-seropositive. The CDR3 is CASSLAGQGGAEAFF. CDR3 sequence (DNA): TGTGCCAGCAGCTTAGCCGGACAGGGAGGCGCTGAAGCTTTCTTT.